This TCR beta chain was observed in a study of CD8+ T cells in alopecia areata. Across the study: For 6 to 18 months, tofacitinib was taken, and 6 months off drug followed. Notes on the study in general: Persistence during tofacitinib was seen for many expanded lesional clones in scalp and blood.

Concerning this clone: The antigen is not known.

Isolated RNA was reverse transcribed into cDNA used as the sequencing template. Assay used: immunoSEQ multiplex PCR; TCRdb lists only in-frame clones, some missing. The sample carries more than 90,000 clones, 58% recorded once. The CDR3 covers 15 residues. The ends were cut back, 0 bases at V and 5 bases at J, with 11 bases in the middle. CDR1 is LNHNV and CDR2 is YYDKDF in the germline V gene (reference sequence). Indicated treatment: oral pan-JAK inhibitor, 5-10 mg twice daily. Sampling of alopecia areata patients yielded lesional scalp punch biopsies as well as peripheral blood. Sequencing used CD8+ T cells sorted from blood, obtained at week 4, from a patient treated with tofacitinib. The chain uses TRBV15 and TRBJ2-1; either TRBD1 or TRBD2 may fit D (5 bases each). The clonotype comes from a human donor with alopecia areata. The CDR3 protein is CATSRDGGLDNEQFF. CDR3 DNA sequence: TGTGCCACCAGCAGAGATGGGGGATTGGACAATGAGCAGTTCTTC. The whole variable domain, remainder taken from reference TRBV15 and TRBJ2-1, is DAMVIQNPRYQVTQFGKPVTLSCSQTLNHNVMYWYQQKSSQAPKLLFHYYDKDFNNEADTPDNFQSRRPNTSFCFLDIRSPGLGDTAMYLCATSRDGGLDNEQFFGPGTRLTVL.